Presented here are 9 T cell receptor beta chains from one specimen sequenced in a study of blood T cell repertoires in COVID-19. TCRdb's table, derived via immunoSEQ multiplex PCR, lists solely in-frame clones and lacks some. The sample carries some 330,000 clones, 70% to 90% recorded once. Sequencing was carried out using peripheral blood. These receptors were collected from a woman between 45 and 65 years old with active or convalescent COVID-19.

The chain combines TRBV3-1 (or the pseudogene TRBV3-2) with TRBJ1-2; a possible D gene is TRBD1 (5 bases). The germline gives CDR1 LGHDT, CDR2 YNNKEL (reference sequence). The ends were cut back, 1 base at V and 8 bases at J, with 11 bases in the middle. This CDR3 spans 13 amino acids. The CDR3 protein is CASSQGGHRGYTF. CDR3 in DNA: TGTGCCAGCAGCCAAGGGGGCCACCGGGGCTACACCTTC.

This rearrangement joins TRBV11-2 to TRBJ2-7; 10 nucleotides agree with TRBD2. The CDR3 length is 17 residues. V was pared by 1 base and J by 3 bases, with 9 bases of the junction left unmatched. Looked up from germline, CDR1 is SGHAT and CDR2 is FQNNGV. The CDR3 reads CASSLGLAGVPSYEQYF. The CDR3 DNA reads TGTGCCAGCAGCTTAGGTCTAGCGGGAGTTCCAAGCTACGAGCAGTACTTC.

In the case of this clone: This specimen includes other DNA sequences encoding the same CDR3. The rearrangement uses TRBV24-1 and TRBJ1-2; D is undetermined. Germline V gives CDR1 KGHDR, CDR2 SFDVKD. V shed 9 bases and J shed 0 bases, with 7 bases lying between them. The CDR3 loop spans 12 amino acids. This chain's CDR3 is CATSDSNYGYTF. The CDR3 nucleotides read TGTGCCACCTCGGACTCTAACTATGGCTACACCTTC.

The chain links TRBV20-1 to TRBJ1-1; D gene uncertain. Germline V gene sequence: CDR1 DFQATT, CDR2 SNEGSKA (reference sequence). The CDR3 contains 10 residues. With 6 bases removed from V and 11 bases from J, the gap between germline ends came to 13 bases. CDR3 bases: TGCAGTGCGCGGGATGTGAAGGCTTTCTTT. It yields the protein CSARDVKAFF.

V is TRBV3-1 (or the pseudogene TRBV3-2) and J is TRBJ1-6, with a possible D match to TRBD1 (6 bases). Trimming took off 2 bases at V and 9 bases at J, with 8 bases between the two ends. The CDR3 has 13 amino acids. In germline, CDR1 is LGHDT, CDR2 YNNKEL (reference sequence). For the CDR3, the DNA is TGTGCCAGCAGCCAAACAGGGTTTTCACCCCTCCACTTT. This sequence encodes CASSQTGFSPLHF.

V usage is TRBV7-3 and J usage is TRBJ2-3; maybe TRBD2 (5 bases). This CDR3 region has 14 residues. The germline gives CDR1 SGHTA, CDR2 FQGTGA. Trimming left V 5 bases short and J 5 bases short, with 14 bases between. This chain's CDR3 is CASSPGLEVDTQYF. CDR3 coding DNA: TGTGCCAGCAGCCCCGGCCTGGAGGTAGATACGCAGTATTTT.

The chain has TRBV9 and TRBJ1-2; 12 nucleotides match TRBD1. This CDR3 has 15 residues. Trimming cost V 0 bases and J 8 bases; bases outside gene matches: 5. CDR1 is SGDLS, CDR2 YYNGEE, per germline. The DNA of the CDR3 is TGTGCCAGCAGCGTAGAGGGACAGGGGGCGGAAGGCTACACCTTC. This sequence encodes CASSVEGQGAEGYTF.

This clone was detected only once. The chain uses TRBV4-3 and TRBJ2-5; 7 bases line up with TRBD1. The CDR3 runs 16 residues. Germline CDR1 LGHNA, CDR2 YSLEER. J was trimmed by 1 base and V by 1 base; bases with no gene match: 6. In DNA, the CDR3 is TGCGCCAGCAGCCAAGGGACGGGACAGACCCAAGAGACCCAGTACTTC. This translates into CASSQGTGQTQETQYF.

On this clone itself: The same CDR3 can be traced to other DNA sequences in this sample. The genes are TRBV5-1 and TRBJ1-1; D gene uncertain. Trimming pared 0 bases from V and 2 bases from J, leaving 8 bases between. In germline, CDR1 is SGHRS, CDR2 YFSETQ. The CDR3 spans 14 residues. The chain's CDR3 is CASSLVPGNTEAFF. Here the CDR3 DNA reads TGCGCCAGCAGCTTGGTCCCAGGAAACACTGAAGCTTTCTTT.